The clone carrying this T cell receptor (beta chain) was counted only a few times. Its antigen is unknown. Peripheral blood genomic DNA, not sorted cells or RNA, was the template. This specimen comes from a study of T cell repertoires in aging, cancer and after chemotherapy. Whole-study context: Donors were grouped into six age bands spanning 30 or younger through 70 or older. About 9 million TCR reads made up the full dataset.

There are 15 residues in the CDR3. Germline values: CDR1 PRHDT, CDR2 FYEKMQ (reference sequence). With 3 bases clipped from V and 7 bases from J, the junction kept 7 bases outside the gene matches. Study observations and caveats: No conclusions about immunological memory after chemotherapy can be drawn from the repertoire data. Untreated cancer patients had significantly lower blood TCR diversity than age-matched healthy donors.

TRB rearrangements spanning V, D and J were amplified using mixed TRB-A/B primers. TCRdb re-derived calls from the multiplex PCR reads in MiXCR, one entry per CDR3 protein. Of some 20,000 distinct CDR3 sequences in the sample, roughly 37% are singletons; the top ten hold 15% to 20%. The sequenced material came from blood. The receptor's source is a human donor with a solid tumor. The V call is TRBV13, the J call TRBJ2-2; 8 bases line up with TRBD1. CDR3 in amino acids: CASSFYRGADGELFF. The CDR3, as DNA: TGTGCCAGCAGCTTCTACAGGGGGGCCGACGGGGAGCTGTTTTTT.